Listed below are T cell receptor beta chains from one sample, sequenced in a study of blood T cell repertoires in COVID-19. The table came from immunoSEQ multiplex PCR; TCRdb's copy has only in-frame clones and leaves some out. This sample has 40,000 to 50,000 clones, with approximately 83% found just once. Input material: peripheral blood. The receptor source for this set is a woman of 80 years or more with acute or convalescent COVID-19. CDR3s include the opening cysteine and the closing phenylalanine or tryptophan. D genes are given only for firm matches. Part of the rows lack a size; the others show once, few, many or a class for expanded clones.

clone_size j_call cdr3_length v_call d_call cdr3_aa cdr3_nt
- TRBJ1-2 13 TRBV11-2 TRBD1 CASSPGQGYGYTF TGTGCCAGCAGCCCCGGACAGGGCTATGGCTACACCTTC
- TRBJ1-2 12 TRBV30 - CAWSVTGYGYTF TGTGCCTGGAGTGTAACAGGGTATGGCTACACCTTC
- TRBJ1-6 16 TRBV19 - CASSFRKDSLNSPLHF TGTGCCAGTAGTTTCCGAAAGGACAGCCTTAATTCACCCCTCCACTTT
- TRBJ2-2 15 TRBV2 - CASSDLGPVAGELFF TGTGCCAGCAGTGACTTGGGCCCGGTGGCCGGGGAGCTGTTTTTT
- TRBJ2-3 16 TRBV19 TRBD2 CASSIARTSETDTQYF TGTGCCAGTAGTATAGCTCGGACTAGCGAGACAGATACGCAGTATTTT
- TRBJ1-3 15 TRBV3-1/TRBV3-2 - CASSQVARLGNTIYF TGTGCCAGCAGCCAAGTGGCCAGGCTCGGAAACACCATATATTTT
- TRBJ1-1 17 TRBV9 TRBD1 CASSVTGTGASANEAFF TGTGCCAGCAGCGTAACCGGGACAGGGGCTTCGGCCAATGAAGCTTTCTTT
- TRBJ2-7 13 TRBV7-2 - CASSLAKADEQYF TGTGCCAGCAGCTTAGCAAAGGCGGACGAGCAGTACTTC
- TRBJ2-7 13 TRBV6-5 - CASDLGQSYEQYF TGTGCCAGTGACCTCGGACAGTCCTACGAGCAGTACTTC
once TRBJ1-2 14 TRBV19 TRBD1 CASSIRDRGYGYTF TGTGCCAGTAGTATCCGGGACAGGGGCTATGGCTACACCTTC
- TRBJ1-6 14 TRBV2 TRBD1 CASSRTGAGSPLHF TGTGCCAGCAGCCGGACAGGGGCGGGTTCACCCCTCCACTTT
- TRBJ2-1 17 TRBV28 TRBD1 CASSSHIRDRAYNEQFF TGTGCCAGCAGTTCCCACATCCGGGACAGGGCATACAATGAGCAGTTCTTC
once TRBJ2-3 15 TRBV7-2 TRBD2 CASSSSAGGFDTQYF TGTGCCAGCAGCTCCAGCGCGGGGGGGTTTGATACGCAGTATTTT
- TRBJ2-3 19 TRBV18 TRBD1 CASSPLPGTGGTSTDTQYF TGTGCCAGCTCACCACTACCCGGGACAGGGGGGACTAGCACAGATACGCAGTATTTT
- TRBJ1-2 13 TRBV11-2 - CASSSPPLYGYTF TGTGCCAGCAGCTCCCCCCCACTCTATGGCTACACCTTC
- TRBJ1-1 15 TRBV5-4 - CASSFYGGMNTEAFF TGTGCCAGCAGCTTCTACGGAGGGATGAACACTGAAGCTTTCTTT
- TRBJ1-3 14 TRBV11-2 TRBD1 CASSLRQGGNTIYF TGTGCCAGCAGCCTAAGACAGGGTGGAAACACCATATATTTT
- TRBJ2-3 14 TRBV10-3 - CAISGVLQADTQYF TGTGCCATCAGTGGAGTTTTGCAGGCAGATACGCAGTATTTT